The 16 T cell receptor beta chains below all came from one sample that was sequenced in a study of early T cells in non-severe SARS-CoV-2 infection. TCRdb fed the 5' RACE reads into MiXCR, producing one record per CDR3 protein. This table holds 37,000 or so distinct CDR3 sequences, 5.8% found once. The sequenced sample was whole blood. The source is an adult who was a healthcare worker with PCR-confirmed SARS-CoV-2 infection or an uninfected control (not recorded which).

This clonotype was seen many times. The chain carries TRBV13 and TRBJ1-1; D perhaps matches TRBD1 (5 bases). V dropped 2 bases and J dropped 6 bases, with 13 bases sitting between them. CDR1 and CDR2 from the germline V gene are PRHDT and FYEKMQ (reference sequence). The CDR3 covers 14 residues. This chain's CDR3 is CASSLWERGPEAFF. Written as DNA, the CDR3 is TGTGCCAGCAGCTTATGGGAGAGGGGCCCTGAAGCTTTCTTT.

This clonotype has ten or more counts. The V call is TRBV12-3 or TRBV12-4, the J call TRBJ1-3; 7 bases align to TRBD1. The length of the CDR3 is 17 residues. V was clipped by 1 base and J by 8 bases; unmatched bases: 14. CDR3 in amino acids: CASSLGRQGPDGDTIYF. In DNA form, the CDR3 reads TGTGCCAGCAGTTTAGGTCGACAGGGCCCCGACGGGGACACCATATATTTT.

The CDR3 sequence is CASSVTGGPYEQYF. The DNA for the CDR3 is TGTGCCAGCAGCGTGACAGGGGGCCCCTACGAGCAGTACTTC. The chain employs TRBV6-2 or TRBV6-3 and TRBJ2-7; 10 nucleotides match TRBD1. The CDR3 covers 14 residues. Germline CDR1 and CDR2: MNHEY and SVGEGT. The trim removed 6 bases at V and 2 bases at J, leaving 4 bases unmatched.

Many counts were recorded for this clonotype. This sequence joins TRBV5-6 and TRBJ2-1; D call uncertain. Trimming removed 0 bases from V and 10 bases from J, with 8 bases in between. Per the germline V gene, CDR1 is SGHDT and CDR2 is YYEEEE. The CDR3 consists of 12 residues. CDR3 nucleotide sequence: TGTGCCAGCAGCTTGGCATTGGGGGAGCAGTTCTTC. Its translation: CASSLALGEQFF.

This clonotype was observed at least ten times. CDR3 protein: CASSYTLSSYEQYF. CDR3 nucleotide sequence: TGTGCCAGCAGTTACACCTTGAGCTCCTACGAGCAGTACTTC. This chain joins TRBV28 and TRBJ2-7; D is uncertain. Germline CDR1 is MDHEN and CDR2 is SYDVKM. The CDR3 has 14 residues. V was trimmed by 4 bases and J by 0 bases, leaving 10 bases between them.

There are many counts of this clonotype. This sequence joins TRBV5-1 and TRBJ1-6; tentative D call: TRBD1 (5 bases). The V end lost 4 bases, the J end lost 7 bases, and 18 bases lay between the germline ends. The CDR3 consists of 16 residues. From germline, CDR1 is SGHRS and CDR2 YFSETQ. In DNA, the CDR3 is TGCGCCAGCAGCGAGGTCCCGGGACCGCTCAATTCACCCCTCCACTTT. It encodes CASSEVPGPLNSPLHF.

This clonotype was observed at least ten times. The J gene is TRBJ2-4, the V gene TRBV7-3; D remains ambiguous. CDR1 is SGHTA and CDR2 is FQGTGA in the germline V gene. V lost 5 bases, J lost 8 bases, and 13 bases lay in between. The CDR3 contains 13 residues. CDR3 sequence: CASSRSATDIQYF. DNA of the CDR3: TGTGCCAGCAGCCGATCAGCTACGGACATTCAGTACTTC.

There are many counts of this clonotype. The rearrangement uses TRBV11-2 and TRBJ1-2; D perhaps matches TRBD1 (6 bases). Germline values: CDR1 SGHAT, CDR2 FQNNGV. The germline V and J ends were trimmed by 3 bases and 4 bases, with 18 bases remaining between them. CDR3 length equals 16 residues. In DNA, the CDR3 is TGTGCCAGCAGCTTCCTAATAGGGGGACCTGGCTATGGCTACACCTTC. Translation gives CASSFLIGGPGYGYTF.

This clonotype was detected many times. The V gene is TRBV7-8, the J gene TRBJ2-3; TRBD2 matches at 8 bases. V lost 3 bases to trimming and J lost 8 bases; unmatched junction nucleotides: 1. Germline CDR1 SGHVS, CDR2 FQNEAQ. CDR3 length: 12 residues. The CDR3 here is CASSFLAGTQYF. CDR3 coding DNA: TGTGCCAGCAGCTTCCTAGCGGGTACGCAGTATTTT.

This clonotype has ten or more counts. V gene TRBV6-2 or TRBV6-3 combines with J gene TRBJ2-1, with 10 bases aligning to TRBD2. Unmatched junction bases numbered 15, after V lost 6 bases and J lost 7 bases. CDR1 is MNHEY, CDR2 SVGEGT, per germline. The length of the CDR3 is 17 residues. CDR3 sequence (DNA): TGTGCCAGCAGCTCCCCTGCACGGACTAGCGGTAGGAATGAGCAGTTCTTC. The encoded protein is CASSSPARTSGRNEQFF.

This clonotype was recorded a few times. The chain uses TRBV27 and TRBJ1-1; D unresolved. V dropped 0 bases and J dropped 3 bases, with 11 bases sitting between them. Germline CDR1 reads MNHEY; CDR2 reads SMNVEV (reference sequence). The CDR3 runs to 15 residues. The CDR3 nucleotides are TGTGCCAGCAGTTTATCTGACGGTCGATACACTGAAGCTTTCTTT. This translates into CASSLSDGRYTEAFF.

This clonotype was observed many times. Written as DNA, the CDR3 is TGCGCCAGCAGGGGGGCGGGGAGTGGAACGACTGAAGCTTTCTTT. It translates to CASRGAGSGTTEAFF. The genes are TRBV5-1 and TRBJ1-1; maybe TRBD1 (6 bases). Germline V gene lookup returns CDR1 SGHRS and CDR2 YFSETQ. V was cut by 5 bases and J by 5 bases, with 19 bases left in between. The CDR3 totals 15 residues.

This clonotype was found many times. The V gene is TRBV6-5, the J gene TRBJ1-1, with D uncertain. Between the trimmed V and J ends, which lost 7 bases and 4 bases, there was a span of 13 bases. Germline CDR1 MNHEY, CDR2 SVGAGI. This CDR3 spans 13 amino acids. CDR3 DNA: TGTGCCAGCATTCGGCTCGGTGGCACTGAAGCTTTCTTT. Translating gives CASIRLGGTEAFF.

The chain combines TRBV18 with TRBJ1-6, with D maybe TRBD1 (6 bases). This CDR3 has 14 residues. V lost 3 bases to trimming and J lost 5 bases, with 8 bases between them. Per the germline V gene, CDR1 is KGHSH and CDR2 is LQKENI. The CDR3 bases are TGTGCCAGCTCACCCGGACAGAATAATTCACCCCTCCACTTT. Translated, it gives CASSPGQNNSPLHF.

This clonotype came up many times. CDR3 nucleotides: TGTGCCAGCAGCTTAAGTAGCGGGAACGAGCAGTACTTC. Translation: CASSLSSGNEQYF. The chain recombines TRBV7-2 with TRBJ2-7, with 8 nucleotides matching TRBD2. This CDR3 spans 13 amino acids. The junction had 2 bases not matched to a gene; V was cut back by 2 bases and J by 5 bases. Germline V CDR1 and CDR2: SGHTA, FQGNSA.

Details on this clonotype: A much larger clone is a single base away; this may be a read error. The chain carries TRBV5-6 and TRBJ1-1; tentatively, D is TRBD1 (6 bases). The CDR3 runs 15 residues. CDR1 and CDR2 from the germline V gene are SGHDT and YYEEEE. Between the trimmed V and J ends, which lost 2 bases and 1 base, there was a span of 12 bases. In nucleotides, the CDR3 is TGTGCCAGCAGCTTCTCCGGGACACCGAACACTGAAGCTTTCTTT. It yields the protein CASSFSGTPNTEAFF.